This passage covers 2 T cell receptor beta chains from one sample sequenced in a study of T cell therapy after organ transplantation. Their cognate antigens are unknown. Profiled with immunoSEQ multiplex PCR; TCRdb holds only in-frame clones, not every one. The sample has about 17,000 clones, 65% to 90% seen once. Time point denoted: 20-29 weeks after completion of therapy. The sample consisted of CD8+ T cells from blood, taken after autologous CMV-specific T cell therapy. The source of these receptors is a human patient who had received a solid organ transplant and had CMV disease. The graft donor may be the source of some T cells.

The chain is built from TRBV6-5 and TRBJ2-6; D gene ambiguous. This CDR3 spans 14 amino acids. The germline gives CDR1 MNHEY, CDR2 SVGAGI. Between the trimmed V and J ends, which lost 5 bases and 2 bases, there was a span of 7 bases. The CDR3 DNA reads as TGTGCCAGCAGTCCAGGCCCTGGGGCCAACGTCCTGACTTTC. This sequence encodes CASSPGPGANVLTF.

To note about this clone: Relative to the germline gene, one junction end is altered; a read error may explain this. This chain connects TRBV6-4 to TRBJ2-3, with D possibly matching TRBD2 (5 bases). This CDR3 is built from 14 residues. From germline, CDR1 is MRHNA and CDR2 SNTAGT. CDR3 protein: CASSDSGSTDAQYF. The CDR3 coding sequence is TGTGCCAGCAGTGACTCGGGGAGCACAGATGCGCAGTATTTT.